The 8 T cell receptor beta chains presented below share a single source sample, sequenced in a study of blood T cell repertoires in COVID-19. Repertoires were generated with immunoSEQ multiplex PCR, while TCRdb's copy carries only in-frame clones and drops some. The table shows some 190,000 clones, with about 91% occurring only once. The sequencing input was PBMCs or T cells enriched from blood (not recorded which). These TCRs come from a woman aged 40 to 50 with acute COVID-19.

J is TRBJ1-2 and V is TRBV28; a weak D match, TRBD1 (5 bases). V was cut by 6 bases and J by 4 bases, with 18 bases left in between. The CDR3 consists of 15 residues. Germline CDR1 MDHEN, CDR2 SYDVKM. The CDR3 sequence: CASRGTGGGSYGYTF. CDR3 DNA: TGTGCCAGCAGGGGTACCGGGGGAGGGTCCTATGGCTACACCTTC.

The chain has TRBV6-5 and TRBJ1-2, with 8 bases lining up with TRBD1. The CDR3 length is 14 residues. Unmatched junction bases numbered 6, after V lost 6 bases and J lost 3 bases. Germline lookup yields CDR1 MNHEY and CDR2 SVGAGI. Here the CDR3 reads CASSPRGHDYGYTF. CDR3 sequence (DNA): TGTGCCAGCAGCCCCAGGGGGCACGACTATGGCTACACCTTC.

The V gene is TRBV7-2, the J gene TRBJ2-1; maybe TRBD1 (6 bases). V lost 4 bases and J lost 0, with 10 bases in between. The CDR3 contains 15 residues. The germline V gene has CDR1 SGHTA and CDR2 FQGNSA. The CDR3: CASSSTGSSYNEQFF. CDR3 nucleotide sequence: TGTGCCAGCAGCTCAACAGGGAGCTCCTACAATGAGCAGTTCTTC.

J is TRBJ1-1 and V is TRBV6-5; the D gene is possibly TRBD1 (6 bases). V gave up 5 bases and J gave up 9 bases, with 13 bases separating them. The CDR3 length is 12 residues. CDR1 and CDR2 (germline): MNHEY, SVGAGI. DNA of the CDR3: TGTGCCAGCAGTAGAGGCGGACAGCAAGCTTTCTTT. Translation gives CASSRGGQQAFF.

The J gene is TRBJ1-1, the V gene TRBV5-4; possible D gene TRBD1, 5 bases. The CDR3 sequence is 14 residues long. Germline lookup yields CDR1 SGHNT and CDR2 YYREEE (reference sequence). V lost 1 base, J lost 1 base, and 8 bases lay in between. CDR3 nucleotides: TGTGCCAGCAGCTTGTATAGGGGGAACACTGAAGCTTTCTTT. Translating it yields CASSLYRGNTEAFF.

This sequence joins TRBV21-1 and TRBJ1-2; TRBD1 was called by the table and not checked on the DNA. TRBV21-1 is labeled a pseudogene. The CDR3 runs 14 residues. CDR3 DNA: TGTGCCAGCAGCATCCTAAGTCAGGGCTATGGCTACACCTTC. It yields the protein CASSILSQGYGYTF.

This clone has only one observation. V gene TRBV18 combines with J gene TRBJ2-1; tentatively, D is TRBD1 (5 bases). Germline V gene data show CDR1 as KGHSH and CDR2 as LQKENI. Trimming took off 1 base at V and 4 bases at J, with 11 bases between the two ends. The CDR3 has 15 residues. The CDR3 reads CASSPRQGLYNEQFF. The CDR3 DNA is TGTGCCAGCTCACCACGCCAGGGTCTATACAATGAGCAGTTCTTC. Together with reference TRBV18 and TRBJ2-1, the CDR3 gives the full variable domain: NAGVMQNPRHLVRRRGQEARLRCSPMKGHSHVYWYRQLPEEGLKFMVYLQKENIIDESGMPKERFSAEFPKEGPSILRIQQVVRGDSAAYFCASSPRQGLYNEQFFGPGTRLTVL.

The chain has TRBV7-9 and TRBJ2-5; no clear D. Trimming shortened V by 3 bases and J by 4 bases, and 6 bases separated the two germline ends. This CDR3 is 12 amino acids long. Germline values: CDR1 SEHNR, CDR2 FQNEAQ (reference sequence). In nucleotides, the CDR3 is TGTGCCAGCAGCTTGATCGGAGAGACCCAGTACTTC. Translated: CASSLIGETQYF. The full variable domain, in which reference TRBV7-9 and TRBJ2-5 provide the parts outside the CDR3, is DTGVSQNPRHKITKRGQNVTFRCDPISEHNRLYWYRQTLGQGPEFLTYFQNEAQLEKSRLLSDRFSAERPKGSFSTLEIQRTEQGDSAMYLCASSLIGETQYFGPGTRLLVL.